A single TCR beta chain is shown here with its context. The entry originates in a study of blood T cell repertoires in COVID-19. Participant-given clinical history determined each cohort assignment. The repertoire was sequenced with immunoSEQ multiplex PCR; TCRdb's copy has only in-frame clones and lacks some. Of about 320,000 clones in the sample, 90% are singletons; the top ten hold less than 4%. Trimming pared 4 bases from V and 1 base from J, leaving 17 bases between. The CDR3 is made up of 16 amino acids. Per germline, CDR1 SGDLS and CDR2 YYNGEE. The chain recombines TRBV9 with TRBJ1-1, with a weak D call TRBD1 (6 bases). The origin of this receptor is a woman aged 25 to 39 who had been exposed to COVID-19. The source material was PBMCs or T cells enriched from blood (not recorded which). The CDR3 DNA is TGTGCCAGCAGCACCAACAGGGAAGTGACGAACACTGAAGCTTTCTTT. This encodes CASSTNREVTNTEAFF.